In this sample, the clone carrying this TCR beta chain turned up once. The target antigen is unknown. This entry is derived from a study of OX40 agonist ivuxolimab in advanced cancers. General study points: With doses of 0.1 to 3.0 mg/kg, CD4+ and CD8+ blood T cells had undergone clonal expansion by week 6. No antigen was identified for the clonally expanded peripheral T cells.

The CDR3 covers 13 residues. Trimming took off 1 base at V and 9 bases at J, with 12 bases between the two ends. Germline V gene data show CDR1 as MNHEY and CDR2 as SVGAGI. The study sampled blood at baseline, cycle 4 day 1, and cycle 7 day 1. Sequenced by immunoSEQ multiplex PCR; TCRdb stores in-frame clones only, minus some. The sample carries just under 65,000 clones, around 87% recorded once. The receptor comes from an adult with an advanced solid tumor such as melanoma, head and neck, liver or kidney cancer. The starting material was CD4+ or CD8+ T cells sorted from blood, obtained in a trial of the OX40 agonist ivuxolimab. The chain combines TRBV6-5 with TRBJ1-2; D remains unclear. The CDR3 here is CASSYFSGRSYTF. The CDR3 DNA is TGTGCCAGCAGTTACTTTTCTGGAAGAAGCTACACCTTC.